This T cell receptor (beta chain) was observed in a study of T cell responses to AZD1222 COVID-19 vaccine. V lost 2 bases, J lost 3 bases, and 12 bases lay in between. The CDR3 runs to 15 residues. Germline V lookup: CDR1 SEHNR, CDR2 FQNEAQ (reference sequence). TCRdb keeps only in-frame clones here, not all; method: immunoSEQ multiplex PCR. The data contain about 120,000 clones, roughly nine tenths of them seen just once; the ten biggest clones take up approximately 3.3%. This clonotype was obtained from an adult in good health. This chain joins TRBV7-9 and TRBJ2-3; no definite D call. Sample: peripheral blood, taken on day 0 of AZD1222 vaccination. DNA of the CDR3: TGTGCCAGCAGCTTAACGTCCCCTGGAACAGATACGCAGTATTTT. Amino acids: CASSLTSPGTDTQYF.